Included here is one TCR beta chain sequence, with context. The data derive from a study of blood T cell repertoires in COVID-19. Study context: Sample material is recorded as cDNA or gDNA derived from T cells, B-cell-depleted T cells, or PBMCs.

Under the authors' procedure: Nucleated cell number was recorded as an estimate derived from reference gene primer amplification. Only in-frame clones appear in the TCRdb table, and some are missing; sequencing was by immunoSEQ multiplex PCR. That table furnishes V, J and clone size, whereas the DNA furnished D and trimming. Here the sample spans 20,000 to 30,000 clones, 80% to 95% being singletons. The clonotype originates from a human donor in a cohort sampled during active COVID-19. Material for sequencing was peripheral blood.

Here the CDR3 reads CASSYSASGKNIQYF. As DNA, the CDR3 is TGTGCCAGCAGTTACTCGGCTAGCGGCAAAAACATTCAGTACTTC. J is TRBJ2-4 and V is TRBV6-6; the match to TRBD2 covers 7 bases. Germline CDR1 is MNHNY and CDR2 is SVGAGI (reference sequence). CDR3 length equals 15 residues. Trimming took 0 bases from V and 3 from J; bases not matched to a gene: 2.